The clone carrying this TCR beta chain was seen many times. The sample belongs to a study of Graves' ophthalmopathy and Graves' hyperthyroidism. RNA transcripts served as template for amplifying TCR beta CDR3 sequences. Second-round multiplex PCR followed a first-round RT-PCR using HTBI primers. TCRdb used MiXCR to reprocess the multiplex PCR reads, holding one entry per CDR3 protein. The sample shows about 380,000 distinct CDR3 sequences, approximately 15% of them seen only once. The length of the CDR3 is 17 residues. Germline values: CDR1 MNHNS, CDR2 SASEGT. The ends lost 2 bases at V and 0 bases at J; junction bases unmatched: 5.

This TCR derives from a woman younger than 35 with stable Graves' hyperthyroidism. The chain combines TRBV6-1 with TRBJ2-4; TRBD2 matches at 9 bases. Sample: peripheral blood. The CDR3 here is CASSEFSGGLAKNIQYF. The CDR3 DNA reads as TGTGCCAGCAGTGAATTTAGCGGGGGCCTAGCCAAAAACATTCAGTACTTC.